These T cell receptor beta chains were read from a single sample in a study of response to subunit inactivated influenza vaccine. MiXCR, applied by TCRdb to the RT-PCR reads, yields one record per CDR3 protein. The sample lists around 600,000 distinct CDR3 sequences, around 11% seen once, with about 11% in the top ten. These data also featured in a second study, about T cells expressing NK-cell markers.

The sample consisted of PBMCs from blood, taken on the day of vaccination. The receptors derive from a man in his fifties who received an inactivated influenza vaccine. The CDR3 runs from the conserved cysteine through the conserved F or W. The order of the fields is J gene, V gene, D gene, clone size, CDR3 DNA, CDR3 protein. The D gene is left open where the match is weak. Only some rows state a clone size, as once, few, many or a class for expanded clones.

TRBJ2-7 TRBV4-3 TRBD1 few TGCGCCAGCAGCCAAGATTCCCGGACAGGGAGAATCGACGAGCAGTACTTC CASSQDSRTGRIDEQYF
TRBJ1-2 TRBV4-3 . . TGCGCCAGCAGCCAAGATTTCAGGGACGACTATGGCTACACCTTC CASSQDFRDDYGYTF
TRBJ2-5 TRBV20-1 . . TGCAGTGCTAGTAGTTATGTGGGTCGAGAGACCCAGTACTTC CSASSYVGRETQYF
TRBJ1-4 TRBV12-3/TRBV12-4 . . TGTGCCAGCAGTGATGAGGGAAAACTGTTTTTT CASSDEGKLFF
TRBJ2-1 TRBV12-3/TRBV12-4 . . TGTGCCAGCAGTTTCACGTATGACCCCTACAATGAGCAGTTCTTC CASSFTYDPYNEQFF
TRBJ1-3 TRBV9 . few TGTGCCAGCAGCCCTATCTTGGGGGTCGACATGTTTTCTGGAAACACCATATATTTT CASSPILGVDMFSGNTIYF
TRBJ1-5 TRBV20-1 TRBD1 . TGCAGTGCTATCCGGGACAGGGGGCGAGGGGGCAATCAGCCCCAGCATTTT CSAIRDRGRGGNQPQHF
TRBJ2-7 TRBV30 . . TGTGCCTGGAGTCTTATCTACGAGCAGTACTTC CAWSLIYEQYF
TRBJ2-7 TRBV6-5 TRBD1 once TGTGCCAGCAGTTGGGTGGGACAGGGGGCCAACGAGCAGTACTTC CASSWVGQGANEQYF
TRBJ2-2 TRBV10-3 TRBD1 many TGTGCCATCAGTGCGGGACAGGGATTGAACGGGGAGCTGTTTTTT CAISAGQGLNGELFF
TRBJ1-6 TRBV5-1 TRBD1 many TGCGCCAGCAGACGAGGACAGGGGGTTAGTTCACCCCTCCACTTT CASRRGQGVSSPLHF
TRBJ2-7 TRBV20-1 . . TGCAGTGCTTTTGGCGGAGCCTACGAGCAGTACTTC CSAFGGAYEQYF
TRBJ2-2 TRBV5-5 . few TGTGCCAGCAGCTTAGGGCAGACCCCGAACACCGGGGAGCTGTTTTTT CASSLGQTPNTGELFF
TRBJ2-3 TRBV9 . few TGTGCCAGCAGCGTAGCTGGGGACCGCACAGATACGCAGTATTTT CASSVAGDRTDTQYF